This TCR beta chain is from a study of identical twins. TCRdb analysed the 5' RACE reads with MiXCR anew, one entry per CDR3 protein. Of some 500,000 distinct CDR3 sequences in the sample, over 12% were seen once. This clonotype was seen more than once but under ten times. Germline lookup yields CDR1 DFQATT and CDR2 SNEGSKA (reference sequence). The CDR3 has 14 residues. V lost 4 bases, J lost 2 bases, and 4 bases stayed unmatched. These sequences were also reported in another study, on yellow fever vaccine responses in identical twins.

The source material was CD4+ T cells sorted from blood. The V and J genes are TRBV20-1 and TRBJ2-1; 8 bases are a match to TRBD2. This TCR derives from a woman aged 18-29 years in good health. Written as DNA, the CDR3 is TGCAGTGCTACCAAGCGGGAGCCCTACAATGAGCAGTTCTTC. Its protein is CSATKREPYNEQFF.